Following are 30 T cell receptor beta chains from one sample sequenced in a study of blood T cell repertoires in COVID-19. Produced via immunoSEQ multiplex PCR; TCRdb's table is partial and in-frame only. Counted here are 200,000 to 250,000 clones, around 84% occurring once; the ten biggest clones make up 5% to 6.5%. The sequenced sample consisted of peripheral blood. These receptors came from a woman in her sixties or seventies who had recovered from COVID-19.

This clone has just one count. This rearrangement joins TRBV6-5 to TRBJ1-2; D may be TRBD1 (6 bases). V was clipped by 6 bases and J by 8 bases, with 13 bases between them. Germline V gives CDR1 MNHEY, CDR2 SVGAGI. This CDR3 is built from 12 residues. Here the CDR3 DNA reads TGTGCCAGCAGATCCCCCAGGGGCGGCTACACCTTC. Translating it yields CASRSPRGGYTF.

The chain uses TRBV6-5 and TRBJ1-4, with D hard to call. The V gene lost 7 bases and the J gene lost 7 bases, with 13 bases spanning the gap. Germline CDR1 is MNHEY and CDR2 is SVGAGI. The CDR3 is 13 amino acids. This CDR3 reads CASIEVVGEKLFF. The CDR3 coding sequence is TGTGCCAGCATAGAGGTTGTGGGTGAAAAACTGTTTTTT.

The chain couples TRBV10-1 to TRBJ1-1, with unresolved D. This CDR3 is 15 amino acids long. Germline values: CDR1 WNHNN, CDR2 SYGVQD (reference sequence). The V end was cut by 10 bases, the J end by 2 bases, with 20 bases between. The CDR3 coding sequence is TGCGCCAACCCCCCCGGGGAGCTTCCCAACACTGAAGCTTTCTTT. Protein sequence: CANPPGELPNTEAFF.

The chain employs TRBV15 and TRBJ1-2; 7 bases are a match to TRBD1. Germline values: CDR1 LNHNV, CDR2 YYDKDF (reference sequence). This CDR3 spans 14 amino acids. The V segment lost 0 bases and the J segment 4 bases; nucleotides outside the gene matches: 2. The CDR3 DNA follows: TGTGCCACCAGCAGAGAACAGGGGCCCTATGGCTACACCTTC. Its translation: CATSREQGPYGYTF.

This chain uses TRBV7-8 with TRBJ2-7; TRBD1 is a possible D gene (6 bases). Trimming removed 0 bases from V and 3 bases from J, with 9 bases in between. The germline CDR1 and CDR2 sequences are SGHVS and FQNEAQ. The CDR3 runs to 14 residues. In nucleotides, the CDR3 is TGTGCCAGCAGCTTAGCCGGACAGCGCTACGAGCAGTACTTC. Translating it yields CASSLAGQRYEQYF.

This chain links TRBV6-5 with TRBJ1-2; D gene unclear. V was shortened by 9 bases and J by 4 bases, with 15 bases between the two germline ends. CDR3 length equals 13 residues. Germline CDR1 is MNHEY and CDR2 is SVGAGI. CDR3 nucleotide sequence: TGTGCCAGTCGACTGCTCCTTTCCTATGGCTACACCTTC. It is translated as CASRLLLSYGYTF.

The V gene is TRBV7-2, the J gene TRBJ2-3; TRBD2 matches at 12 bases. The junction had 6 bases not matched to a gene; V was cut back by 5 bases and J by 6 bases. Germline V gene data show CDR1 as SGHTA and CDR2 as FQGNSA. The CDR3 has 15 amino acids. CDR3 nucleotide sequence: TGTGCCAGCAGCGAGACCCTAGCGGGGGGGGATACGCAGTATTTT. It encodes CASSETLAGGDTQYF.

The chain's CDR3 is CASRDGGRFGYTF. CDR3 nucleotide sequence: TGTGCCAGCCGTGATGGGGGCCGCTTTGGCTACACCTTC. The chain employs TRBV12-3 or TRBV12-4 and TRBJ1-2, with D possibly TRBD1 on 6 matching bases. This CDR3 is built from 13 residues. V was trimmed by 8 bases and J by 7 bases, leaving 17 bases between them.

This chain connects TRBV11-2 to TRBJ1-2; D unclear. V shed 0 bases and J shed 4 bases, with 9 bases lying between them. Looked up from germline, CDR1 is SGHAT and CDR2 is FQNNGV. The CDR3 spans 14 residues. In DNA form, the CDR3 reads TGTGCCAGCAGCTTAGATTTGGCAGGCTATGGCTACACCTTC. It encodes CASSLDLAGYGYTF.

The chain has TRBV15 and TRBJ1-5, with no clear D. Trimming left V 0 bases short and J 4 bases short, with 16 bases between. Germline V CDR1 and CDR2: LNHNV, YYDKDF (reference sequence). The CDR3 contains 17 residues. CDR3 coding DNA: TGTGCCACCAGCAGAGATTCAGTCAGAAACCATAATCAGCCCCAGCATTTT. It codes for CATSRDSVRNHNQPQHF. Using reference TRBV15 and TRBJ1-5 for the parts outside the CDR3, the full variable domain is DAMVIQNPRYQVTQFGKPVTLSCSQTLNHNVMYWYQQKSSQAPKLLFHYYDKDFNNEADTPDNFQSRRPNTSFCFLDIRSPGLGDTAMYLCATSRDSVRNHNQPQHFGDGTRLSIL.

The gene calls are TRBV4-3 and TRBJ1-4, with D possibly being TRBD1 (6 bases). V gave up 3 bases and J gave up 4 bases, with 12 bases separating them. This CDR3 comprises 15 residues. Germline loops: CDR1 LGHNA, CDR2 YSLEER. The CDR3, as DNA: TGCGCCAGCAGCCATACCGACAGGATTAATGAAAAACTGTTTTTT. Protein: CASSHTDRINEKLFF.

V usage is TRBV25-1 and J usage is TRBJ2-2; the match to TRBD1 covers 9 bases. The CDR3 has 16 amino acids. Trimming removed 9 bases from V and 3 bases from J; junction bases left unmatched: 11. The germline CDR1 and CDR2 sequences are MGHDK and SYGVNS. For the CDR3, the DNA is TGTGCCAGTAGAGGCCAGACAGGGGGTCACACCGGGGAGCTGTTTTTT. Translated: CASRGQTGGHTGELFF.

This chain uses TRBV25-1 with TRBJ2-7, with 8 bases lining up with TRBD2. The germline gives CDR1 MGHDK, CDR2 SYGVNS. V shed 4 bases, J shed 3 bases, and the junction held 5 bases outside the gene matches. The CDR3 is 14 residues long. The CDR3 nucleotides are TGTGCCAGCAGTGGAAGTAGCGGGGTCTACGAGCAGTACTTC. It is translated as CASSGSSGVYEQYF.

This chain connects TRBV9 to TRBJ2-1, with 7 nucleotides matching TRBD1. This CDR3 region has 15 residues. Trimming took 0 bases from V and 7 from J; bases not matched to a gene: 7. CDR1 and CDR2 from the germline V gene are SGDLS and YYNGEE. CDR3 residues: CASSVGLGQLNEQFF. The CDR3 bases are TGTGCCAGCAGCGTAGGTTTGGGACAGCTAAATGAGCAGTTCTTC.

The V gene is TRBV5-1, the J gene TRBJ2-5; 7 bases match TRBD1. The CDR3 spans 15 residues. The J segment lost 5 bases and the V segment lost 2 bases, leaving 9 bases of the junction unmatched. Germline V CDR1 and CDR2: SGHRS, YFSETQ. CDR3 region: CASSLMSGTAETQYF. CDR3 coding DNA: TGCGCCAGCAGCTTAATGTCCGGGACAGCTGAGACCCAGTACTTC.

The chain is built from TRBV19 and TRBJ1-4; D possibly corresponds to TRBD1 (5 bases). Between the trimmed V and J ends, which lost 4 bases and 7 bases, there was a span of 13 bases. CDR1 and CDR2 from the germline V gene are LNHDA and SQIVND (reference sequence). The CDR3 extends over 14 amino acids. This CDR3 is CASSTRVDREKLFF. DNA for the CDR3: TGTGCCAGTAGTACCAGGGTGGATCGTGAAAAACTGTTTTTT.

V gene TRBV7-8 combines with J gene TRBJ1-2; the D is unclear. Germline-derived CDR1 and CDR2 are SGHVS and FQNEAQ. CDR3 length equals 14 residues. The V and J ends lost 5 bases and 8 bases respectively, with 18 bases between them. The CDR3 DNA sequence: TGTGCCAGCAGCAACCGGGAAATCTCGGGCGGCTACACCTTC. Encoded protein: CASSNREISGGYTF.

This chain joins TRBV11-2 and TRBJ2-5; TRBD2 aligns across 11 bases. Germline CDR1 reads SGHAT; CDR2 reads FQNNGV. The J segment lost 5 bases and the V segment lost 5 bases, leaving 7 bases of the junction unmatched. This CDR3 region has 15 residues. CDR3 residues: CASSPTSGGYETQYF. In DNA form, the CDR3 reads TGTGCCAGCAGCCCTACTAGCGGGGGATATGAGACCCAGTACTTC.

This sequence joins TRBV18 and TRBJ2-7; D call uncertain. Germline CDR1 reads KGHSH; CDR2 reads LQKENI. V gave up 5 bases and J gave up 0 bases, with 5 bases separating them. The CDR3 spans 12 residues. The CDR3 DNA is TGTGCCAGCTCATCCAGCTCCTACGAGCAGTACTTC. It yields the protein CASSSSSYEQYF.

The chain joins TRBV6-5 to TRBJ1-5, with 10 bases lining up with TRBD1. Trimming cost V 4 bases and J 10 bases; bases outside gene matches: 7. The length of the CDR3 is 14 residues. Looked up from germline, CDR1 is MNHEY and CDR2 is SVGAGI. In DNA form, the CDR3 reads TGTGCCAGCAGTTCAGGGACAGGGGCCGGACCCCAGCATTTT. Amino acids: CASSSGTGAGPQHF.

V usage is TRBV10-3 and J usage is TRBJ1-4; D gene uncertain. CDR3 size: 15 residues. Germline CDR1 is ENHRY and CDR2 is SYGVKD. Trimming pared 0 bases from V and 3 bases from J, leaving 8 bases between. This CDR3 is CAISESSRANEKLFF. CDR3 nucleotides: TGTGCCATCAGTGAGTCGAGCCGCGCTAATGAAAAACTGTTTTTT.

This clone appeared a few times. The V call is TRBV11-2, the J call TRBJ2-7, with D possibly TRBD2 on 6 matching bases. The V end was cut by 5 bases, the J end by 2 bases, with 10 bases between. The CDR3 contains 13 residues. Germline-derived CDR1 and CDR2 are SGHAT and FQNNGV. The CDR3 loop is CASSVGTAYEQYF. In nucleotides, the CDR3 is TGTGCCAGCAGCGTGGGGACTGCCTACGAGCAGTACTTC.

The chain uses TRBV5-4 and TRBJ2-3; 8 nucleotides align to TRBD2. Looked up from germline, CDR1 is SGHNT and CDR2 is YYREEE (reference sequence). The ends lost 6 bases at V and 0 bases at J; junction bases unmatched: 3. CDR3 length: 14 amino acids. This CDR3 reads CASTGGESTDTQYF. CDR3 nucleotides: TGTGCCAGCACCGGGGGGGAAAGCACAGATACGCAGTATTTT. Looking up the rest from reference TRBV5-4 and TRBJ2-3 gives the full variable domain: ETGVTQSPTHLIKTRGQQVTLRCSSQSGHNTVSWYQQALGQGPQFIFQYYREEENGRGNFPPRFSGLQFPNYSSELNVNALELDDSALYLCASTGGESTDTQYFGPGTRLTVL.

V is TRBV7-6 and J is TRBJ1-1; tentative D call: TRBD1 (6 bases). CDR3 length equals 16 residues. Per germline, CDR1 SGHVS and CDR2 FNYEAQ. The V end was cut by 5 bases, the J end by 0 bases, with 16 bases between. CDR3 DNA sequence: TGTGCCAGCAGCCCCTGGTCGGACAGCCTGAACACTGAAGCTTTCTTT. It is translated as CASSPWSDSLNTEAFF.

The CDR3 nucleotides read TGTGCCAGCAGTTATTCGTCCTTTACAAGCTACGAGCAGTACTTC. Protein: CASSYSSFTSYEQYF. V usage is TRBV6-2 or TRBV6-3 and J usage is TRBJ2-7; D unclear. CDR1 and CDR2 (germline): MNHEY, SVGEGT. This CDR3 comprises 15 residues. Trimming stripped 3 bases from V and 3 bases from J, with 15 bases between.

The chain combines TRBV9 with TRBJ2-1, with D possibly being TRBD2 (5 bases). V was clipped by 0 bases and J by 3 bases, with 13 bases between them. The germline V gene encodes CDR1 SGDLS and CDR2 YYNGEE. The length of the CDR3 is 16 residues. The CDR3 reads CASSVEREPVYNEQFF. In DNA form, the CDR3 reads TGTGCCAGCAGCGTAGAGAGGGAACCTGTCTACAATGAGCAGTTCTTC.

The gene calls are TRBV7-9 and TRBJ1-3; D remains unclear. Trimming pared 4 bases from V and 6 bases from J, leaving 16 bases between. The length of the CDR3 is 15 residues. Germline V gene data show CDR1 as SEHNR and CDR2 as FQNEAQ (reference sequence). The CDR3 loop is CASSSPLVEENTIYF. For the CDR3, the DNA is TGTGCCAGCAGCTCCCCCTTGGTAGAAGAAAACACCATATATTTT.

This chain uses TRBV5-4 with TRBJ2-1; the match to TRBD2 covers 11 bases. Germline trimming cut 2 bases from V and 9 bases from J; bases unmatched to any gene: 7. This CDR3 has 15 residues. Germline CDR1 reads SGHNT; CDR2 reads YYREEE (reference sequence). The CDR3 region is CASSFSGGAPGEQFF. Here the CDR3 DNA reads TGTGCCAGCAGCTTTAGCGGGGGGGCGCCGGGTGAGCAGTTCTTC. The full variable domain, with the rest looked up from reference TRBV5-4 and TRBJ2-1, is ETGVTQSPTHLIKTRGQQVTLRCSSQSGHNTVSWYQQALGQGPQFIFQYYREEENGRGNFPPRFSGLQFPNYSSELNVNALELDDSALYLCASSFSGGAPGEQFFGPGTRLTVL.

The chain employs TRBV9 and TRBJ1-1; maybe TRBD1 (6 bases). Germline values: CDR1 SGDLS, CDR2 YYNGEE. V was pared by 3 bases and J by 2 bases, with 11 bases between. The CDR3 runs 14 residues. CDR3 bases: TGTGCCAGCAGCGACGGGACAACCAACACTGAAGCTTTCTTT. Translation gives CASSDGTTNTEAFF. Together with reference TRBV9 and TRBJ1-1, the CDR3 gives the full variable domain: DSGVTQTPKHLITATGQRVTLRCSPRSGDLSVYWYQQSLDQGLQFLIQYYNGEERAKGNILERFSAQQFPDLHSELNLSSLELGDSALYFCASSDGTTNTEAFFGQGTRLTVV.

This rearrangement joins TRBV4-2 to TRBJ2-1; D is unresolved. There are 12 residues in the CDR3. Germline V gives CDR1 LGHNA, CDR2 YNFKEQ. Trimming shortened V by 4 bases and J by 9 bases, and 10 bases separated the two germline ends. The CDR3 protein is CASSPRAGEQFF. The CDR3 DNA reads as TGTGCCAGCAGCCCGAGAGCTGGTGAGCAGTTCTTC.